This TCR beta chain was identified during a study of T cell responses to AZD1222 COVID-19 vaccine. The germline V gene has CDR1 SGHRS and CDR2 YFSETQ. V lost 3 bases to trimming and J lost 8 bases; unmatched junction nucleotides: 10. This CDR3 comprises 15 residues. The protocol was immunoSEQ multiplex PCR, while the TCRdb copy is restricted to in-frame clones and leaves out a portion. Of over 85,000 clones listed, about 94% are singletons. This sample comprised peripheral blood, obtained 28 days after the second AZD1222 dose. This rearrangement joins TRBV5-1 to TRBJ1-2, with 10 bases aligning to TRBD1. This clonotype was sampled from an adult who received the AZD1222 COVID-19 vaccine. The CDR3 sequence: CASSSRDRGPYGYTF. The CDR3 DNA is TGCGCCAGCAGCTCTCGGGACAGGGGCCCCTACGGCTACACCTTC.